This T cell receptor (beta chain) comes out of a study of blood T cell repertoires in COVID-19. Study information: The samples span acute and convalescent COVID-19 from the United States, Italy and Spain. Sample material is recorded as cDNA or gDNA derived from T cells, B-cell-depleted T cells, or PBMCs.

Germline V lookup: CDR1 MGHRA, CDR2 YSYEKL. This CDR3 is built from 18 residues. J gave up 4 bases and V 4 bases, and 13 bases lay outside the gene matches. Authors' methods: Amplification with reference gene primers provided the estimates of nucleated cell counts. Clones were sequenced by immunoSEQ multiplex PCR, and TCRdb holds only the in-frame ones, with some missing. V, J and clone size are taken as reported in that table, and D and trimming were inferred from the DNA itself. Among roughly 150,000 clones listed, approximately 90% were seen once. This receptor was taken from a woman aged 60 to 75 with active COVID-19. The V gene is TRBV4-1, the J gene TRBJ2-1, with 10 bases aligning to TRBD2. The sample comprised peripheral blood. The CDR3, as DNA: TGCGCCAGCAGCCCTTCAAGCACTAGCGGGACACCGTACAATGAGCAGTTCTTC. Its protein is CASSPSSTSGTPYNEQFF.